One and the same sample provided the 31 T cell receptor beta chains below, sequenced in a study of shared clonotypes between healthy human individuals. TCRdb's table, derived via immunoSEQ multiplex PCR, lists solely in-frame clones and lacks some. The sample holds 2.3 million or so clones, approximately 95% seen once. Material: naive CD4+ T cells from PBMCs. Subset noted: CD45RA+ positively selected. These receptors were obtained from a man younger than 35 in good health. Some clones in this sample may be carry-over from other donors' samples.

The chain links TRBV5-4 to TRBJ1-2; D is possibly TRBD1 (6 bases). CDR3 length equals 15 residues. V lost 3 bases and J 4 bases, leaving 16 bases between the germline ends. CDR1 is SGHNT and CDR2 is YYREEE in the germline V gene (reference sequence). The DNA for the CDR3 is TGTGCCAGCAGCTCCCCGGGGGGCCGGACCTATGGCTACACCTTC. Encoded protein: CASSSPGGRTYGYTF.

This chain connects TRBV2 to TRBJ1-4, with D unresolved. The CDR3 length is 11 residues. The germline V and J ends were trimmed by 7 bases and 11 bases, with 11 bases remaining between them. Germline-derived CDR1 and CDR2 are SNHLY and FYNNEI. CDR3 bases: TGTGCCAGCACCCGATCAGATAAACTGTTTTTT. It yields the protein CASTRSDKLFF.

The CDR3 coding sequence is TGCGCCAGCAGCCCTGAAGGGGCACCTCGAAACTATGGCTACACCTTC. Its translation is CASSPEGAPRNYGYTF. The rearrangement uses TRBV5-1 and TRBJ1-2, with D perhaps TRBD1 (5 bases). The CDR3 has 16 residues. Trimming took off 4 bases at V and 2 bases at J, with 18 bases between the two ends. Germline lookup yields CDR1 SGHRS and CDR2 YFSETQ.

On this clone itself: Other DNA sequences from this sample encode an identical CDR3 as well. The chain recombines TRBV28 with TRBJ1-2; 9 positions agree with TRBD1. This CDR3 has 13 residues. V shed 6 bases and J 7 bases; nucleotides not matched to a gene: 6. Germline CDR1 and CDR2: MDHEN and SYDVKM. The CDR3 DNA reads as TGTGCCAGCAGCCCCGGGACAGGGCTTGGCTACACCTTC. Protein: CASSPGTGLGYTF.

J is TRBJ2-7 and V is TRBV18; tentative D call: TRBD1 (6 bases). Per the germline V gene, CDR1 is KGHSH and CDR2 is LQKENI. CDR3 length: 18 residues. Trimming removed 1 base at V and 4 bases at J, with 23 bases between. The CDR3 loop is CASSPLRVYVGAIYEQYF. The CDR3 DNA is TGTGCCAGCTCACCACTAAGAGTTTATGTGGGGGCTATTTACGAGCAGTACTTC.

The genes are TRBV7-6 and TRBJ2-2, with D unclear. Trimming shortened V by 2 bases and J by 3 bases, and 16 bases separated the two germline ends. The germline V gene encodes CDR1 SGHVS and CDR2 FNYEAQ. This CDR3 has 17 amino acids. CDR3 loop: CASSLSPTAQDTGELFF. CDR3 nucleotides: TGTGCCAGCAGCTTATCTCCCACCGCGCAGGACACCGGGGAGCTGTTTTTT.

The V gene is TRBV5-1, the J gene TRBJ2-2; D ambiguous. In germline, CDR1 is SGHRS, CDR2 YFSETQ. V lost 1 base and J 6 bases, leaving 10 bases between the germline ends. This CDR3 has 14 residues. In DNA form, the CDR3 reads TGCGCCAGCAGCTTGCAGACCGCGGCCGGGGAGCTGTTTTTT. Translation: CASSLQTAAGELFF.

V and J are TRBV28 and TRBJ1-1; maybe TRBD1 (6 bases). The CDR3 runs 15 residues. Germline values: CDR1 MDHEN, CDR2 SYDVKM. Between the trimmed V and J ends, which lost 5 bases and 5 bases, there was a span of 18 bases. This CDR3 reads CASSPTTGGRTEAFF. DNA for the CDR3: TGTGCCAGCAGTCCGACCACGGGGGGCCGGACTGAAGCTTTCTTT.

The gene calls are TRBV29-1 and TRBJ2-6; D uncertain. V lost 5 bases and J 1 base, leaving 9 bases between the germline ends. The CDR3 is made up of 14 amino acids. Germline V gene sequence: CDR1 SQVTM, CDR2 ANQGSEA. CDR3 coding DNA: TGCAGCGTTCGTGATCTTTCTGGGGCCAACGTCCTGACTTTC. Protein sequence: CSVRDLSGANVLTF. The full variable domain, rest sourced from reference TRBV29-1 and TRBJ2-6, is SAVISQKPSRDICQRGTSLTIQCQVDSQVTMMFWYRQQPGQSLTLIATANQGSEATYESGFVIDKFPISRPNLTFSTLTVSNMSPEDSSIYLCSVRDLSGANVLTFGAGSRLTVL.

The V and J genes are TRBV18 and TRBJ2-7; 7 bases are a match to TRBD1. The CDR3 loop spans 13 amino acids. CDR1 is KGHSH and CDR2 is LQKENI in the germline V gene. V was clipped by 6 bases and J by 2 bases; unmatched bases: 4. The CDR3 nucleotides are TGTGCCAGCTCCCGACAGGGTACCTACGAGCAGTACTTC. Protein sequence: CASSRQGTYEQYF.

The V call is TRBV30, the J call TRBJ1-2; 7 bases map to TRBD1. CDR3 size: 13 residues. V shed 5 bases and J 5 bases; nucleotides not matched to a gene: 8. Germline V gives CDR1 GTSNPN, CDR2 SVGIG (reference sequence). CDR3 DNA sequence: TGTGCCTGGGCCCGACAGGGTCTTTATGGCTACACCTTC. This translates into CAWARQGLYGYTF.

The V gene is TRBV6-1, the J gene TRBJ2-7; TRBD1 matches 8 bases. The CDR3 contains 18 residues. The germline CDR1 and CDR2 sequences are MNHNS and SASEGT. Trimming removed 0 bases from V and 5 bases from J; junction bases left unmatched: 15. This chain's CDR3 is CASSEAILRDRPGDEQYF. The DNA for the CDR3 is TGTGCCAGCAGTGAAGCAATACTCCGGGACAGGCCGGGAGACGAGCAGTACTTC.

This clone was found once. The J gene is TRBJ1-1, the V gene TRBV19; 8 bases line up with TRBD1. The germline V gene has CDR1 LNHDA and CDR2 SQIVND (reference sequence). The ends lost 0 bases at V and 4 bases at J; junction bases unmatched: 4. The CDR3 spans 15 residues. CDR3 sequence: CASSIDKQGGTEAFF. In DNA, the CDR3 is TGTGCCAGTAGTATAGACAAACAGGGGGGCACTGAAGCTTTCTTT. The full variable domain, its missing parts supplied by reference TRBV19 and TRBJ1-1, is DGGITQSPKYLFRKEGQNVTLSCEQNLNHDAMYWYRQDPGQGLRLIYYSQIVNDFQKGDIAEGYSVSREKKESFPLTVTSAQKNPTAFYLCASSIDKQGGTEAFFGQGTRLTVV.

In DNA form, the CDR3 reads TGTGCCAGCTCACCATTGGACAGCCCTAGCACAGATACGCAGTATTTT. Translation gives CASSPLDSPSTDTQYF. The rearrangement joins TRBV18 to TRBJ2-3, with D possibly matching TRBD1 (6 bases). Germline CDR1 reads KGHSH; CDR2 reads LQKENI. This CDR3 is 16 amino acids long. Trimming shortened V by 2 bases and J by 0 bases, and 12 bases separated the two germline ends.

This clone was observed once. This chain joins TRBV28 and TRBJ2-3; TRBD1 matches 10 bases. Germline V CDR1 and CDR2: MDHEN, SYDVKM. The trim removed 4 bases at V and 2 bases at J, leaving 6 bases unmatched. The CDR3 consists of 16 residues. The CDR3 loop is CASSSPGQGHTDTQYF. The DNA of the CDR3 is TGTGCCAGCAGTTCTCCGGGACAGGGGCACACAGATACGCAGTATTTT.

The chain uses TRBV6-5 and TRBJ2-7, with D possibly being TRBD1 (5 bases). Trimming stripped 2 bases from V and 3 bases from J, with 11 bases between. The CDR3 totals 14 residues. Germline CDR1 and CDR2: MNHEY and SVGAGI. Here the CDR3 reads CASSYRPGFYEQYF. The CDR3 region has the DNA TGTGCCAGCAGTTACCGTCCAGGGTTCTACGAGCAGTACTTC.

This clone has just one count. The V call is TRBV7-8, the J call TRBJ2-7; TRBD2 matches 9 bases. The CDR3 is 15 residues long. V lost 4 bases to trimming and J lost 2 bases; unmatched junction nucleotides: 6. The germline gives CDR1 SGHVS, CDR2 FQNEAQ. The CDR3 is CASSWVAGATYEQYF. The CDR3 coding sequence is TGTGCCAGCAGCTGGGTAGCGGGGGCGACCTACGAGCAGTACTTC.

V and J are TRBV28 and TRBJ1-2; D might be TRBD1 (6 bases). The germline V gene encodes CDR1 MDHEN and CDR2 SYDVKM. Trimming pared 8 bases from V and 4 bases from J, leaving 23 bases between. CDR3 size: 16 residues. In DNA, the CDR3 is TGTGCCAGCTTCTTAAGGGGGGCTGGGGGCTCCTATGGCTACACCTTC. Residues: CASFLRGAGGSYGYTF.

This clone was detected only once. The chain is built from TRBV6-7 and TRBJ2-7; a weak D match, TRBD1 (6 bases). TRBV6-7 is identified as an open reading frame with a role that is uncertain. The V gene lost 9 bases and the J gene lost 3 bases, with 9 bases spanning the gap. The CDR3 has 11 amino acids. The DNA of the CDR3 is TGTGCCAGGGACAGAGACTACGAGCAGTACTTC. This translates into CARDRDYEQYF.

In its sample, this clone was seen once. The chain joins TRBV7-7 to TRBJ2-7, with TRBD2 matching 8 bases. The V gene's germline CDR1 is SSHAT and CDR2 FNYEAQ (reference sequence). V shed 5 bases, J shed 4 bases, and the junction held 13 bases outside the gene matches. The length of the CDR3 is 16 residues. The CDR3 DNA follows: TGTGCCAGCAGCACCCCTACTAGCGGTCTGGGGTACGAGCAGTACTTC. This gives the protein CASSTPTSGLGYEQYF. Drawing the rest from reference TRBV7-7 and TRBJ2-7, the complete variable domain is GAGVSQSPRYKVTKRGQDVTLRCDPISSHATLYWYQQALGQGPEFLTYFNYEAQPDKSGLPSDRFSAERPEGSISTLTIQRTEQRDSAMYRCASSTPTSGLGYEQYFGPGTRLTVT.

J is TRBJ1-1 and V is TRBV10-3, with D maybe TRBD1 (6 bases). Germline CDR1 and CDR2: ENHRY and SYGVKD. The CDR3 contains 15 residues. V was pared by 3 bases and J by 0 bases, with 11 bases between. CDR3 bases: TGTGCCATCAGTGATCGGGGGGGCCTGAACACTGAAGCTTTCTTT. Residues: CAISDRGGLNTEAFF.

The chain links TRBV20-1 to TRBJ1-2; D uncertain. The CDR3 is 9 amino acids. Germline values: CDR1 DFQATT, CDR2 SNEGSKA (reference sequence). V was clipped by 5 bases and J by 8 bases, with 6 bases between them. The DNA of the CDR3 is TGCAGTGCTCCGAGAGGCTACACCTTC. As protein: CSAPRGYTF.

Here the CDR3 reads CASSLIGGQPQHF. The DNA for the CDR3 is TGTGCCAGCAGTTTAATCGGAGGTCAGCCCCAGCATTTT. J is TRBJ1-5 and V is TRBV28; D is unclear. Trimming removed 2 bases at V and 6 bases at J, with 8 bases between. CDR1 is MDHEN, CDR2 SYDVKM, per germline. The CDR3 totals 13 residues.

The chain links TRBV27 to TRBJ1-1, with TRBD1 matching over 7 bases. The trim removed 5 bases at V and 0 bases at J, leaving 9 bases unmatched. There are 16 residues in the CDR3. Per the germline V gene, CDR1 is MNHEY and CDR2 is SMNVEV (reference sequence). In DNA form, the CDR3 reads TGTGCCAGCAGTCCGGGACAGCAGATCGTGAACACTGAAGCTTTCTTT. Protein sequence: CASSPGQQIVNTEAFF.

This clone was observed once. Mismatch with germline at one junction end may stem from a read error. This chain joins TRBV28 and TRBJ2-2; D uncertain. The germline V gene has CDR1 MDHEN and CDR2 SYDVKM. The length of the CDR3 is 12 residues. CDR3 coding DNA: TGTGCCAGCAGTTTGAACCCCGGGGAGCTGTTTTTT. It encodes CASSLNPGELFF.

This chain links TRBV30 with TRBJ2-7; no clear D. CDR1 is GTSNPN, CDR2 SVGIG, per germline (reference sequence). This CDR3 comprises 11 residues. The germline V and J ends were trimmed by 0 bases and 6 bases, with 6 bases remaining between them. Written as DNA, the CDR3 is TGTGCCTGGAGTGTAAGGCTCGAGCAGTACTTC. This encodes CAWSVRLEQYF. The whole variable domain, filled in from reference TRBV30 and TRBJ2-7, reads SQTIHQWPATLVQPVGSPLSLECTVEGTSNPNLYWYRQAAGRGLQLLFYSVGIGQISSEVPQNLSASRPQDRQFILSSKKLLLSDSGFYLCAWSVRLEQYFGPGTRLTVT.

The CDR3 DNA sequence: TGTGCCAGCAGCTTTAAGCAGGGAGGCGACAGGGAGCAGTTCTTC. Amino acid sequence: CASSFKQGGDREQFF. The V gene is TRBV5-6, the J gene TRBJ2-1; D possibly uses TRBD1 or TRBD2 (6 bases each). The CDR3 extends over 15 amino acids. Germline loops: CDR1 SGHDT, CDR2 YYEEEE. Trimming shortened V by 2 bases and J by 10 bases, and 19 bases separated the two germline ends.

To note about this clone: Other nucleotide sequences in the sample specify the same CDR3. This rearrangement joins TRBV6-5 to TRBJ1-1; D is unclear. Trimming shortened V by 5 bases and J by 0 bases, and 7 bases separated the two germline ends. Germline V lookup: CDR1 MNHEY, CDR2 SVGAGI. This CDR3 region has 13 residues. CDR3 nucleotides: TGTGCCAGCAGTCTTACCGTGAACACTGAAGCTTTCTTT. Protein sequence: CASSLTVNTEAFF.

The rearrangement uses TRBV11-2 and TRBJ2-1, with TRBD1 identical over 11 bases. V shed 7 bases and J 3 bases; nucleotides not matched to a gene: 5. The germline V gene encodes CDR1 SGHAT and CDR2 FQNNGV. The CDR3 extends over 15 amino acids. The DNA for the CDR3 is TGTGCCAGCATCCAGGACAGGGGGCGCTACAATGAGCAGTTCTTC. It specifies CASIQDRGRYNEQFF.

The chain couples TRBV7-3 to TRBJ1-4, with no clear D. CDR1 and CDR2 from the germline V gene are SGHTA and FQGTGA. This CDR3 has 18 amino acids. Deletions cut 7 bases from V and 3 bases from J, with 24 bases between. The CDR3 region is CASTKGEGGRSSNEKLFF. In DNA, the CDR3 is TGTGCCAGCACCAAAGGTGAGGGCGGAAGGTCCTCTAATGAAAAACTGTTTTTT. The full variable domain, with the rest looked up from reference TRBV7-3 and TRBJ1-4, is GAGVSQTPSNKVTEKGKYVELRCDPISGHTALYWYRQSLGQGPEFLIYFQGTGAADDSGLPNDRFFAVRPEGSVSTLKIQRTERGDSAVYLCASTKGEGGRSSNEKLFFGSGTQLSVL.

V gene TRBV27 combines with J gene TRBJ2-7; 8 bases align to TRBD1. Trimming cost V 5 bases and J 2 bases; bases outside gene matches: 11. From germline, CDR1 is MNHEY and CDR2 SMNVEV (reference sequence). CDR3 size: 16 residues. The CDR3 DNA reads as TGTGCCAGCAGTCAGAACGCAGGGGGCGCCCCCTACGAGCAGTACTTC. It yields the protein CASSQNAGGAPYEQYF.